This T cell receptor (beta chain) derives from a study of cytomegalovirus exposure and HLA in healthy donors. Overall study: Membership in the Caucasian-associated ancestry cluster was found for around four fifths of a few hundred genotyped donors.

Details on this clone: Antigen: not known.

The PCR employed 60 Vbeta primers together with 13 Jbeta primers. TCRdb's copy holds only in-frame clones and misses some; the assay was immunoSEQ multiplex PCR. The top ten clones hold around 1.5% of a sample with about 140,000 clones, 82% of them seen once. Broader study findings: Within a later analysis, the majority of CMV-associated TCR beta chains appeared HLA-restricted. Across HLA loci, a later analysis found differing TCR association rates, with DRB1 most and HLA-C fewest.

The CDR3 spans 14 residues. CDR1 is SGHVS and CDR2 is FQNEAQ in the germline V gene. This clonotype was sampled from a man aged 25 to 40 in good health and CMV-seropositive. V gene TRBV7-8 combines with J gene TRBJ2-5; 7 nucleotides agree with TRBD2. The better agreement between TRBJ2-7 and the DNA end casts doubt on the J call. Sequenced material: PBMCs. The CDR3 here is CASSLTGTTYEQYF. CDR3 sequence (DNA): TGTGCCAGCAGCCTAACCGGGACTACGTACGAGCAGTACTTC.